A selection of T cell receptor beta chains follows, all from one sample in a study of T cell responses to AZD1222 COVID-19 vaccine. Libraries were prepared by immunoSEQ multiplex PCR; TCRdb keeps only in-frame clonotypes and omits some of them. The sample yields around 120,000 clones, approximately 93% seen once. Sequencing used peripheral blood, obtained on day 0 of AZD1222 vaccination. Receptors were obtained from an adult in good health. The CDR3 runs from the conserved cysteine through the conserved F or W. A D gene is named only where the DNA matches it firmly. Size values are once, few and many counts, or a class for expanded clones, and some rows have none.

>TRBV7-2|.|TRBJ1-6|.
TGTGCCAGCAGCTTGACCGGGGGCTCACCCCTCCACTTT
CASSLTGGSPLHF
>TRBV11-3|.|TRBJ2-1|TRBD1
TGTGCCAGCAGCTATGGGACAGGGGAAATCAATGAGCAGTTCTTC
CASSYGTGEINEQFF
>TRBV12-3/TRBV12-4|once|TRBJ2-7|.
TGTGCCAGCAGTCCGGGGACGCTCTACGAGCAGTACTTC
CASSPGTLYEQYF
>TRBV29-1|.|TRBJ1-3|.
TGCAGCGTTGAGTGGCAGGGTAGGGACACCATATATTTT
CSVEWQGRDTIYF
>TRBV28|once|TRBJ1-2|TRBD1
TGTGCCAGTAGGTCACAGGGGGCTTTCTATGGCTACACCTTC
CASRSQGAFYGYTF
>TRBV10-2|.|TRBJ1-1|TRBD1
TGCGCCAGCAGAGGGACAGGGTTGGGCACTGAAGCTTTCTTT
CASRGTGLGTEAFF
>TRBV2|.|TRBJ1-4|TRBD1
TGTGCCAGCTCGAGGCCGGGACAGGGATTCACCGGAGGGGAAAAACTGTTTTTT
CASSRPGQGFTGGEKLFF
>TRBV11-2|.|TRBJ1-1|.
TGTGCCAGCAGCCGAGTCAGCGGGTTCACTGAAGCTTTCTTT
CASSRVSGFTEAFF
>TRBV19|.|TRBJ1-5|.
TGTGCCATCACCTCGATTCGGCCCCAGCATTTT
CAITSIRPQHF
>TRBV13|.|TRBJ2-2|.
TGTGCCAGCAGCCTACGAGGAACCGGGGAGCTGTTTTTT
CASSLRGTGELFF
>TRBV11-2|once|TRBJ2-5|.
TGTGCCAGCAGCTTATACGAGGTCGAGACCCAGTACTTC
CASSLYEVETQYF
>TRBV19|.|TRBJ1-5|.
TGTGCCAGTAGACCGTCCCGCGGCAATCAGCCCCAGCATTTT
CASRPSRGNQPQHF
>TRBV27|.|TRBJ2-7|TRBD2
TGTGCCAGCAGTTTAAGCGGGAGGGCCAACCACGAGCAGTACTTC
CASSLSGRANHEQYF
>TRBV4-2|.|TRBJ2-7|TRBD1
TGTGCCAGCAGCCAAGAGCCCCCGGGACAGCTAGGCTACGAGCAGTACTTC
CASSQEPPGQLGYEQYF
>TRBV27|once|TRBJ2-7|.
TGTGCCAGCAGCTCCCGAGCCTCCTACGAGCAGTACTTC
CASSSRASYEQYF
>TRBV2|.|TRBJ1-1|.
TGTGCCAGCCTTCAGACAGGAGGGGGGACTGAAGCTTTCTTT
CASLQTGGGTEAFF
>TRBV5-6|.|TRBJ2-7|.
TGTGCCAGCAGCTTTGGGGGAAGCTCCTACGAGCAGTACTTC
CASSFGGSSYEQYF
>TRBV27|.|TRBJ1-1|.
TGTGCCAGCAGTTTAGGACAGGAAGCTTTCTTT
CASSLGQEAFF
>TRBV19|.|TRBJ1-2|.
TGTGCCAGTAGCAACGGGGGGGCTGACTATGGCTACACCTTC
CASSNGGADYGYTF
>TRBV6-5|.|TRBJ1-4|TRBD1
TGTGCCAGCAGCCGGACAGGGTTCCTAACCGGAAAACTGTTTTTT
CASSRTGFLTGKLFF
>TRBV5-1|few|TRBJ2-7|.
TGCGCCAGCAGCCGGGACGGAGCCTACGAGCAGTACTTC
CASSRDGAYEQYF
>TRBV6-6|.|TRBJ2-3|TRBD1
TGTGCCAGCAGTTACTCGGGACAGGGCCCAGATACGCAGTATTTT
CASSYSGQGPDTQYF
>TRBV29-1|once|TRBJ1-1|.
TGCAGCGTCCTCGACAGAACGACTGAAGCTTTCTTT
CSVLDRTTEAFF
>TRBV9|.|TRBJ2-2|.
TGTGCCAGCAGCGTACTTGGCGCCGGGGAGCTGTTTTTT
CASSVLGAGELFF
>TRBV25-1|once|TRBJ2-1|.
TGTGCCAGCAGTCTGACAGAATACAATGAGCAGTTCTTC
CASSLTEYNEQFF
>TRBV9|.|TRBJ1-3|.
TGTGCCAGCAGCGTAGGGGGGGTAAACACCATATATTTT
CASSVGGVNTIYF
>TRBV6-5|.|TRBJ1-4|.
TGTGCCAGCAGTTACTCTAGGGGCCCTAATGAAAAACTGTTTTTT
CASSYSRGPNEKLFF
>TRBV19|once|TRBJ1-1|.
TGTGCCAGTAGTACTAGCCAAACTGAAGCTTTCTTT
CASSTSQTEAFF
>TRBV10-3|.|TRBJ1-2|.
TGTGCCATCAGTGATAAGGGTGACTATGGCTACACCTTC
CAISDKGDYGYTF
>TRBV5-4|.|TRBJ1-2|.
TGTGCCAGCAGCTTGAGGCAGGGGACGAACTATGGCTACACCTTC
CASSLRQGTNYGYTF
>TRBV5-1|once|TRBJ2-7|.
TGCGCCAGCAGCTTGGGGGACGGCTACGAGCAGTACTTC
CASSLGDGYEQYF
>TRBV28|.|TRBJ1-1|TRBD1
TGTGCCAGCAGTTCATGGACAGGGCGGACTGAAGCTTTCTTT
CASSSWTGRTEAFF
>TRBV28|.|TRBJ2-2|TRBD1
TGTGCCAGTTCGGATTATGACGGACAGGGATGGACCGGGGAGCTGTTTTTT
CASSDYDGQGWTGELFF
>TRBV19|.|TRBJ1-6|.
TGTGCCAGTAGTATAGGGACATCTCTTCGTTCACCCCTCCACTTT
CASSIGTSLRSPLHF
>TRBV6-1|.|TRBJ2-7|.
TGTGCCAGCAGTGAAGCGGGGGCTCTTTGGGGCGAGCAGTACTTC
CASSEAGALWGEQYF
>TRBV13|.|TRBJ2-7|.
TGTGCCAGCAGCTTGCGCAGTGGGTACGACGAGCAGTACTTC
CASSLRSGYDEQYF
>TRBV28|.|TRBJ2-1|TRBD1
TGTGCCAGCACCGTAGACAGGGTTTCCAATGAGCAGTTCTTC
CASTVDRVSNEQFF
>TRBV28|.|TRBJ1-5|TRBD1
TGTGCCAGTAAGGGGGCTCAGCCCCAGCATTTT
CASKGAQPQHF
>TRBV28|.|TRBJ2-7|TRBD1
TGTGCCAGCAGCCTGGGACAGGGTGACGAGCAGTACTTC
CASSLGQGDEQYF
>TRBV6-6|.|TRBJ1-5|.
TGTGCCAGCACCGAAGGGGGAATTTATAGCAATCAGCCCCAGCATTTT
CASTEGGIYSNQPQHF
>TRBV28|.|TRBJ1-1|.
TGTGCCAGCAGTTTACGAGGGTCAGAAACGGGGAGCACTGAAGCTTTCTTT
CASSLRGSETGSTEAFF
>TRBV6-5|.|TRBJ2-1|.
TGTGCCAGCAGGTACGTCGGGGATGAGCAGTTCTTC
CASRYVGDEQFF
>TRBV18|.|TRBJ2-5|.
TGTGCCAGCTCACCATCGGGGGAGGAGACCCAGTACTTC
CASSPSGEETQYF
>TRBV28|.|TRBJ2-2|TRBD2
TGTGCCAGCAGTCCAGGCTGGCTAGCGGGATTTGAACCCGGGGAGCTGTTTTTT
CASSPGWLAGFEPGELFF
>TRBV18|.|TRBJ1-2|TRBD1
TGTGCCAGCTCACCAAATACAGGGGACTATGGCTACACCTTC
CASSPNTGDYGYTF
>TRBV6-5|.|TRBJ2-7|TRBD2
TGTGCCAGCAGCCCCACCCGGGGGGCCTACGAGCAGTACTTC
CASSPTRGAYEQYF
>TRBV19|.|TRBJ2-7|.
TGTGCCAGTTCTACGTACCCCGACAGATCCTACGAGCAGTACTTC
CASSTYPDRSYEQYF